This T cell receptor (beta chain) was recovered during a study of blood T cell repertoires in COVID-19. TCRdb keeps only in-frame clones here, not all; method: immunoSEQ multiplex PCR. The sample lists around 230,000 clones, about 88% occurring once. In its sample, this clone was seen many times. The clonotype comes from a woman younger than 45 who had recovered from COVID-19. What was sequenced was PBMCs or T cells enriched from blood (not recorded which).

The CDR3 DNA reads TGTGCCAGCAGCTTAGCCGCGGCAGGGATTGAAAAACTGTTTTTT. Translation: CASSLAAAGIEKLFF. This chain uses TRBV7-8 with TRBJ1-4; D may be TRBD1 (5 bases). In germline, CDR1 is SGHVS, CDR2 FQNEAQ. V lost 0 bases and J lost 7, with 12 bases in between. The CDR3 runs 15 residues.